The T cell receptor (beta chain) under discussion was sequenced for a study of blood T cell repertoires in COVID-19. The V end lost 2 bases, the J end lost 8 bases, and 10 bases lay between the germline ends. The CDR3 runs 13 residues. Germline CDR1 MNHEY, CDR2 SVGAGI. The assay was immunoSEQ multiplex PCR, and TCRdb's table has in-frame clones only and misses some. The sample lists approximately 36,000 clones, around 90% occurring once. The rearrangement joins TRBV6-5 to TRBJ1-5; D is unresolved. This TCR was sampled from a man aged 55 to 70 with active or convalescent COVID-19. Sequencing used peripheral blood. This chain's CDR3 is CASSYGGNEPQHF. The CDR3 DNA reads TGTGCCAGCAGTTACGGCGGTAATGAGCCCCAGCATTTT.